This TCR beta chain was identified during a study of response to subunit inactivated influenza vaccine. Study-level points and caveats: The authors suggested that every seasonal influenza vaccination recruits few new T cells.

TCRdb passed the RT-PCR reads through MiXCR, listing each CDR3 protein once. Counted here are roughly 780,000 distinct CDR3 sequences, under 20% occurring once; the ten biggest clones make up 11%. The CDR3 length is 16 residues. Germline CDR1 is SEHNR and CDR2 is FQNEAQ (reference sequence). V lost 1 base and J 0 bases, leaving 13 bases between the germline ends. As to this clonotype: Its specificity is not known.

The sample in question was PBMCs from blood, obtained approximately 5 days after vaccination. This chain uses TRBV7-9 with TRBJ2-7; D ambiguous. The source of this sequence is a man aged 50-60 years who received an inactivated influenza vaccine. CDR3 amino acids: CASSLGSSANSYEQYF. CDR3 bases: TGTGCCAGCAGCTTAGGTAGCAGCGCGAACTCCTACGAGCAGTACTTC.